A single sample gave rise to the 20 T cell receptor beta chains below, sequenced in a study of T-cell memory formation after mild COVID-19. Each CDR3 protein gets one entry after TCRdb re-called the 5' RACE reads with MiXCR. The table includes approximately 98,000 distinct CDR3 sequences, roughly a sixth detected once. The sample comprised PBMCs or a T cell subset sorted from them (not recorded which). The receptors were sampled from a young man who had mild COVID-19 (a few samples of this study predate the infection). Cell type and time point are not known.

J is TRBJ2-1 and V is TRBV5-1; TRBD2 aligns across 11 bases. Trimming removed 4 bases from V and 6 bases from J; junction bases left unmatched: 3. Germline V gene sequence: CDR1 SGHRS, CDR2 YFSETQ. The CDR3 is 14 residues long. The CDR3 bases are TGCGCCAGCAGCCCCGGGACTAGCGGCAATGAGCAGTTCTTC. Its translation is CASSPGTSGNEQFF.

This chain joins TRBV12-3 or TRBV12-4 and TRBJ1-2, with no clear D. The V end was cut by 1 base, the J end by 8 bases, with 14 bases between. This CDR3 spans 14 amino acids. CDR3 residues: CASSLGRPIQGYTF. CDR3 in DNA: TGTGCCAGCAGTTTAGGGCGCCCCATTCAAGGCTACACCTTC.

This chain uses TRBV6-5 with TRBJ2-7; weak D call: TRBD2 (5 bases). Germline V gene lookup returns CDR1 MNHEY and CDR2 SVGAGI. Trimming left V 7 bases short and J 2 bases short, with 9 bases between. The CDR3 runs to 12 residues. CDR3 sequence: CASTGETYEQYF. CDR3 sequence (DNA): TGTGCCAGCACCGGGGAAACCTACGAGCAGTACTTC.

The rearrangement joins TRBV11-1 to TRBJ1-1; the D is unclear. The CDR3 spans 12 residues. CDR1 SGHAT and CDR2 FQDESV come from the germline V gene (reference sequence). Trimming left V 3 bases short and J 5 bases short, with 7 bases between. Here the CDR3 reads CASSFERTEAFF. CDR3 in DNA: TGTGCCAGCAGCTTCGAGAGGACTGAAGCTTTCTTT.

This clonotype was picked up a small number of times. The chain has TRBV5-4 and TRBJ1-2; 8 bases agree with TRBD1. The CDR3 consists of 13 residues. Germline V gives CDR1 SGHNT, CDR2 YYREEE (reference sequence). With V trimmed by 1 base and J by 7 bases, 3 bases remained unmatched. Here the CDR3 DNA reads TGTGCCAGCAGCTTGATCAGGGGGCCTGGCTACACCTTC. The encoded protein is CASSLIRGPGYTF.

The chain has TRBV9 and TRBJ2-5; D not certain. Between the trimmed V and J ends, which lost 4 bases and 3 bases, there was a span of 22 bases. The CDR3 is 17 amino acids. Germline V CDR1 and CDR2: SGDLS, YYNGEE. The CDR3 reads CASSPRLEMWGEETQYF. The CDR3 DNA sequence: TGTGCCAGCAGCCCAAGACTCGAAATGTGGGGTGAAGAGACCCAGTACTTC.

This clonotype was seen a handful of times. V and J are TRBV11-2 and TRBJ2-3, with a weak D call TRBD2 (5 bases). Germline-derived CDR1 and CDR2 are SGHAT and FQNNGV. The ends were cut back, 4 bases at V and 4 bases at J, with 9 bases in the middle. This CDR3 is built from 13 residues. CDR3 DNA: TGTGCCAGCAGCTCAGGACTGTCAGATACGCAGTATTTT. This encodes CASSSGLSDTQYF.

The V call is TRBV20-1, the J call TRBJ2-5; D unclear. V shed 6 bases and J shed 3 bases, with 20 bases lying between them. CDR1 and CDR2 (germline): DFQATT, SNEGSKA (reference sequence). The CDR3 is 15 residues long. CDR3 sequence: CSAPAFGSSEETQYF. The CDR3 bases are TGCAGTGCCCCCGCATTTGGGTCAAGCGAAGAGACCCAGTACTTC.

This clonotype has ten or more counts. This rearrangement joins TRBV7-6 to TRBJ2-1; 8 nucleotides line up with TRBD2. The CDR3 runs to 13 residues. Losses at the gene ends were 1 base for V and 10 bases for J; bases not matched to a gene: 3. Germline V gene data show CDR1 as SGHVS and CDR2 as FNYEAQ. CDR3 loop: CASSLEGGGEQFF. The CDR3 DNA reads TGTGCCAGCAGCTTAGAGGGCGGGGGGGAGCAGTTCTTC.

The chain combines TRBV7-3 with TRBJ2-3; 10 bases fit TRBD1. With 5 bases clipped from V and 4 bases from J, the junction kept 6 bases outside the gene matches. The length of the CDR3 is 15 residues. The V gene's germline CDR1 is SGHTA and CDR2 FQGTGA. CDR3 bases: TGTGCCAGCAGCGGAACGACAGGGGGCCCAGATACGCAGTATTTT. Translated: CASSGTTGGPDTQYF.

The chain links TRBV28 to TRBJ1-6, with D maybe TRBD1 (5 bases). This CDR3 spans 15 amino acids. Trimming stripped 7 bases from V and 6 bases from J, with 16 bases between. Germline V gene lookup returns CDR1 MDHEN and CDR2 SYDVKM. This CDR3 reads CASTPRGGFNSPLHF. Here the CDR3 DNA reads TGTGCCAGCACCCCGCGGGGGGGGTTTAATTCACCCCTCCACTTT.

The CDR3 nucleotides read TGTGCCAGCAGCTTGGTGGGGGGCTCCTACGAGCAGTACTTC. It is translated as CASSLVGGSYEQYF. This sequence joins TRBV5-5 and TRBJ2-7; perhaps TRBD2 as D (6 bases). Trimming took off 0 bases at V and 0 bases at J, with 7 bases between the two ends. Per germline, CDR1 SGHKS and CDR2 YYEKEE (reference sequence). The CDR3 has 14 residues. Combining the CDR3 with reference TRBV5-5 and TRBJ2-7 gives the whole variable domain DAGVTQSPTHLIKTRGQQVTLRCSPISGHKSVSWYQQVLGQGPQFIFQYYEKEERGRGNFPDRFSARQFPNYSSELNVNALLLGDSALYLCASSLVGGSYEQYFGPGTRLTVT.

This clonotype was counted many times. V is TRBV5-1 and J is TRBJ2-3; D might be TRBD2 (5 bases). V lost 9 bases to trimming and J lost 0 bases, with 14 bases between them. Per the germline V gene, CDR1 is SGHRS and CDR2 is YFSETQ. The CDR3 sequence is 14 residues long. CDR3 residues: CATRATLSTDTQYF. In DNA form, the CDR3 reads TGCGCCACGCGGGCGACTCTAAGCACAGATACGCAGTATTTT.

The chain joins TRBV5-6 to TRBJ1-6; possible D gene TRBD1, 6 bases. Trimming removed 0 bases from V and 7 bases from J, with 8 bases in between. The CDR3 sequence is 14 residues long. Germline loops: CDR1 SGHDT, CDR2 YYEEEE. This CDR3 is CASSLAQGNSPLHF. CDR3 DNA sequence: TGTGCCAGCAGCTTGGCCCAGGGGAATTCACCCCTCCACTTT.

The rearrangement uses TRBV3-1 and TRBJ2-5; TRBD2 is a possible D gene (6 bases). Germline CDR1 reads LGHDT; CDR2 reads YNNKEL (reference sequence). This CDR3 spans 15 amino acids. Trimming left V 4 bases short and J 4 bases short, with 16 bases between. The CDR3 region has the DNA TGTGCCAGCAGCCCTCCTTGGGGGGTGGGAGAGACCCAGTACTTC. Residues: CASSPPWGVGETQYF.

The table lists this clonotype with a few counts. CDR3: CASSYPDRGRDIQYF. CDR3 coding DNA: TGTGCCAGCAGTTACCCGGACAGGGGAAGAGACATTCAGTACTTC. The V gene is TRBV6-6, the J gene TRBJ2-4; 9 bases are shared with TRBD1. This CDR3 comprises 15 residues. V shed 2 bases, J shed 8 bases, and the junction held 7 bases outside the gene matches. Germline values: CDR1 MNHNY, CDR2 SVGAGI (reference sequence).

Turning to this clonotype: Without the conserved terminal phenylalanine or tryptophan, this CDR3 likely stems from a read error. This rearrangement joins TRBV7-9 to TRBJ2-4; the match to TRBD2 covers 8 bases. CDR1 SEHNR and CDR2 FQNEAQ come from the germline V gene (reference sequence). J gave up 9 bases and V 3 bases, and 13 bases lay outside the gene matches. The CDR3 spans 16 residues. CDR3 protein: CASSFSGAGTPFIQYL. Here the CDR3 DNA reads TGTGCCAGCAGCTTTAGCGGGGCTGGGACCCCTTTCATTCAGTACCTC.

The chain joins TRBV19 to TRBJ2-5, with unresolved D. Trimming removed 9 bases at V and 3 bases at J, with 11 bases between. The germline V gene has CDR1 LNHDA and CDR2 SQIVND (reference sequence). The CDR3 runs to 12 residues. The chain's CDR3 is CASSVREETQYF. CDR3 coding DNA: TGTGCCAGCTCCGTTCGGGAAGAGACCCAGTACTTC.

The chain joins TRBV12-3 or TRBV12-4 to TRBJ1-3, with D uncertain. The V and J ends lost 8 bases and 2 bases respectively, with 4 bases between them. The CDR3 runs 11 residues. The CDR3 spells CASFTGNTIYF. The DNA of the CDR3 is TGTGCCAGCTTCACTGGAAACACCATATATTTT.

The gene calls are TRBV4-2 and TRBJ1-2; 9 nucleotides match TRBD1. Germline CDR1 LGHNA, CDR2 YNFKEQ. The CDR3 is made up of 15 amino acids. V was pared by 0 bases and J by 7 bases, with 6 bases of the junction left unmatched. CDR3 DNA sequence: TGTGCCAGCAGCCAAGATCCCGGGACAGGGATTGGCTACACCTTC. It translates to CASSQDPGTGIGYTF.